These 16 T cell receptor beta chains were sequenced from one sample in a study of cytomegalovirus exposure and HLA in healthy donors. The PCR ran on 60 Vbeta and 13 Jbeta primers. The repertoire was sequenced with immunoSEQ multiplex PCR; TCRdb's copy has only in-frame clones and lacks some. The table lists 130,000 to 150,000 clones, under 80% of them singletons. The source material was PBMCs. The origin of the receptors is a male donor in good health and CMV-seronegative.

The chain is built from TRBV6-5 and TRBJ2-7; D possibly corresponds to TRBD1 (6 bases). This CDR3 comprises 15 residues. The ends were cut back, 0 bases at V and 3 bases at J, with 12 bases in the middle. The germline V gene encodes CDR1 MNHEY and CDR2 SVGAGI. The CDR3 here is CASSYSPDSYYEQYF. In nucleotides, the CDR3 is TGTGCCAGCAGTTACTCCCCGGACAGCTACTACGAGCAGTACTTC.

This chain uses TRBV15 with TRBJ1-2; no clear D gene. The CDR3 totals 13 residues. Germline loops: CDR1 LNHNV, CDR2 YYDKDF (reference sequence). V lost 0 bases, J lost 7 bases, and 9 bases lay in between. This CDR3 is CATSRDPISGYTF. The CDR3 coding sequence is TGTGCCACCAGCAGAGATCCCATTTCTGGCTACACCTTC.

The J gene is TRBJ2-7, the V gene TRBV2, with 12 nucleotides matching TRBD2. Germline V gene data show CDR1 as SNHLY and CDR2 as FYNNEI. The CDR3 length is 14 residues. V was pared by 8 bases and J by 2 bases, with 4 bases of the junction left unmatched. CDR3 nucleotides: TGTGCCAGCGCGCGACTAGCGGGAGCCTACGAGCAGTACTTC. Protein product: CASARLAGAYEQYF.

The chain combines TRBV25-1 with TRBJ2-2; 9 bases align to TRBD1. Trimming at V came to 5 bases and at J to 6 bases, leaving 10 bases not matched to a gene. CDR3 length: 16 residues. Germline-derived CDR1 and CDR2 are MGHDK and SYGVNS. CDR3 sequence reads: CASSQQGQGSAGELFF. CDR3 in DNA: TGTGCCAGCAGTCAGCAGGGACAGGGTTCTGCCGGGGAGCTGTTTTTT.

The chain uses TRBV9 and TRBJ2-1; the match to TRBD2 covers 15 bases. Trimming cost V 0 bases and J 9 bases; bases outside gene matches: 7. Germline CDR1 reads SGDLS; CDR2 reads YYNGEE. This CDR3 region has 17 residues. Written as DNA, the CDR3 is TGTGCCAGCAGCGTAGGGACTAGCGGGAGGGCCGGGAGTGAGCAGTTCTTC. It translates to CASSVGTSGRAGSEQFF.

The chain links TRBV9 to TRBJ2-7; D may be TRBD2 (5 bases). Trimming removed 4 bases at V and 0 bases at J, with 17 bases between. The length of the CDR3 is 16 residues. The V gene's germline CDR1 is SGDLS and CDR2 YYNGEE. This chain's CDR3 is CASSLSDFTRSYEQYF. In DNA, the CDR3 is TGTGCCAGCAGCCTGTCGGACTTCACCCGCTCCTACGAGCAGTACTTC. Looking up the rest from reference TRBV9 and TRBJ2-7 gives the full variable domain: DSGVTQTPKHLITATGQRVTLRCSPRSGDLSVYWYQQSLDQGLQFLIQYYNGEERAKGNILERFSAQQFPDLHSELNLSSLELGDSALYFCASSLSDFTRSYEQYFGPGTRLTVT.

The rearrangement uses TRBV5-1 and TRBJ2-7; 7 bases align to TRBD2. V gave up 9 bases and J gave up 0 bases; unmatched junction bases: 6. The CDR3 runs 13 residues. The germline gives CDR1 SGHRS, CDR2 YFSETQ. The CDR3 DNA sequence: TGCGCCACCTCGACGGGGGGCTCCTACGAGCAGTACTTC. Its protein product is CATSTGGSYEQYF. The full variable domain, with the rest looked up from reference TRBV5-1 and TRBJ2-7, is KAGVTQTPRYLIKTRGQQVTLSCSPISGHRSVSWYQQTPGQGLQFLFEYFSETQRNKGNFPGRFSGRQFSNSRSEMNVSTLELGDSALYLCATSTGGSYEQYFGPGTRLTVT.

The chain is built from TRBV6-7 and TRBJ2-1; unclear D gene. TRBV6-7 is placed among ORFs of uncertain function. Between the trimmed V and J ends, which lost 5 bases and 12 bases, there was a span of 8 bases. The CDR3 totals 10 residues. The CDR3 region has the DNA TGTGCCAGCAGTCAGTGTTGGCAGTTCTTC. Translated: CASSQCWQFF.

This sequence joins TRBV4-2 and TRBJ2-5; D possibly corresponds to TRBD2 (6 bases). V was clipped by 5 bases and J by 13 bases, with 14 bases between them. The CDR3 runs 11 residues. CDR1 and CDR2 from the germline V gene are LGHNA and YNFKEQ. The CDR3 DNA is TGTGCCAGCAGCTCGTCCGGGACTCCGTACTTC. Translating it yields CASSSSGTPYF.

CDR3 in DNA: TGCGCCAGCAGCCCCCCGGACAGGGGGCTCTACGGCTACACCTTC. Amino acids: CASSPPDRGLYGYTF. V gene TRBV4-1 combines with J gene TRBJ1-2; 11 bases are shared with TRBD1. V lost 4 bases, J lost 8 bases, and 9 bases stayed unmatched. This CDR3 comprises 15 residues. CDR1 MGHRA and CDR2 YSYEKL come from the germline V gene.

The chain recombines TRBV29-1 with TRBJ2-7; 9 bases agree with TRBD1. Germline V gene lookup returns CDR1 SQVTM and CDR2 ANQGSEA. Unmatched junction bases numbered 5, after V lost 7 bases and J lost 1 base. This CDR3 is built from 13 residues. CDR3 nucleotide sequence: TGCAGCGCCAGACAGGGGGGGTCCTACGAGCAGTACTTC. Its protein is CSARQGGSYEQYF.

The chain uses TRBV5-1 and TRBJ2-1, with a weak D call TRBD1 (5 bases). CDR1 is SGHRS, CDR2 YFSETQ, per germline. The CDR3 has 13 amino acids. Trimming removed 4 bases from V and 5 bases from J, with 10 bases in between. In DNA, the CDR3 is TGCGCCAGCAGCCCGGACAATAACAATGAGCAGTTCTTC. This codes for CASSPDNNNEQFF.

On this clone itself: The junction departs from germline at one end; a sequencing error may be responsible. The chain links TRBV5-1 to TRBJ2-7, with TRBD1 matching 8 bases. CDR1 and CDR2 from the germline V gene are SGHRS and YFSETQ. The CDR3 covers 16 residues. The CDR3 region has the DNA TGCGCCAGCAGCCAAAGAACAATAGGGACAGGAGATCTCCGGCACTTC. It translates to CASSQRTIGTGDLRHF.

The V call is TRBV19, the J call TRBJ2-7; D unclear. Trimming stripped 5 bases from V and 3 bases from J, with 8 bases between. Germline V gene data show CDR1 as LNHDA and CDR2 as SQIVND (reference sequence). The CDR3 spans 12 residues. Written as DNA, the CDR3 is TGTGCCAGTAGTTCAAGGAGCTACGAGCAGTACTTC. This codes for CASSSRSYEQYF.

The chain recombines TRBV5-4 with TRBJ2-5; D not certain. This CDR3 has 13 amino acids. Germline loops: CDR1 SGHNT, CDR2 YYREEE (reference sequence). Between the trimmed V and J ends, which lost 0 bases and 4 bases, there was a span of 7 bases. The CDR3 sequence: CASSLGGPETQYF. The CDR3 bases are TGTGCCAGCAGCTTGGGTGGGCCAGAGACCCAGTACTTC.

In its sample, this clone was seen once. The CDR3 protein is CASPGGPRQSYTGANVLTF. The CDR3 nucleotides are TGTGCCAGTCCGGGGGGACCCCGACAATCTTACACTGGGGCCAACGTCCTGACTTTC. The V call is TRBV2, the J call TRBJ2-6; TRBD2 matches 7 bases. The V and J ends lost 9 bases and 2 bases, in that order; junction bases with no gene match: 19. Germline CDR1 reads SNHLY; CDR2 reads FYNNEI. CDR3 length equals 19 residues.